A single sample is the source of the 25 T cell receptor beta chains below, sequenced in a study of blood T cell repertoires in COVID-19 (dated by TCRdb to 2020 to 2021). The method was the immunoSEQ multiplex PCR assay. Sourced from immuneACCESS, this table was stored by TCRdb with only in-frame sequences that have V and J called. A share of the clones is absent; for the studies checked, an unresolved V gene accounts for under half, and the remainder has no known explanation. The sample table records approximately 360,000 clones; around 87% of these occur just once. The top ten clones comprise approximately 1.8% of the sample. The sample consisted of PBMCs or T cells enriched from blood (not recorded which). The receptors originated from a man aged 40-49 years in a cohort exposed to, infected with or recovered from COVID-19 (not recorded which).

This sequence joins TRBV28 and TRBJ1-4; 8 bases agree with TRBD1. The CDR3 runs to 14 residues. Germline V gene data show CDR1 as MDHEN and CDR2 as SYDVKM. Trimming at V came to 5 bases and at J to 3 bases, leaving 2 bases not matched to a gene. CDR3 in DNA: TGTGCCAGCAGTCGGACAGGGTCTAATGAAAAACTGTTTTTT. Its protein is CASSRTGSNEKLFF.

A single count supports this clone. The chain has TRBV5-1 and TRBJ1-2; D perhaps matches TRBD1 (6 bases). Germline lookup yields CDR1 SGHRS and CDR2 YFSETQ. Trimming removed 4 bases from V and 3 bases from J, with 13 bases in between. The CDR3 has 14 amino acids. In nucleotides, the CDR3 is TGCGCCAGCAGCCCGGCGAACAGGGACTATGGCTACACCTTC. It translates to CASSPANRDYGYTF.

The CDR3 DNA sequence: TGTGCCAGCAGCCAAGGAAGTGGACAGAATGAAAAACTGTTTTTT. Residues: CASSQGSGQNEKLFF. This chain connects TRBV3-1 (or the pseudogene TRBV3-2) to TRBJ1-4, with TRBD1 as a possible D gene (6 bases). The CDR3 length is 15 residues. With 1 base removed from V and 5 bases from J, the gap between germline ends came to 11 bases. CDR1 and CDR2 (germline): LGHDT, YNNKEL (reference sequence).

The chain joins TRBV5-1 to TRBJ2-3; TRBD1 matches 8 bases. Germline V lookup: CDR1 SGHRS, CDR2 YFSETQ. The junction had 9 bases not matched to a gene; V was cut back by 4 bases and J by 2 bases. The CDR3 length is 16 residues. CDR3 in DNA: TGCGCCAGCAGCCTTGGACGGGACAGGACCACAGATACGCAGTATTTT. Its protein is CASSLGRDRTTDTQYF.

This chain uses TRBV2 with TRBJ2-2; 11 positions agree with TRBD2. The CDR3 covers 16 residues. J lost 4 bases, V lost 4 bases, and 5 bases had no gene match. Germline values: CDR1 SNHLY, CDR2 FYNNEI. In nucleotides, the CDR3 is TGTGCCAGCAGTGGCCTAGCGGGAGGATTCACCGGGGAGCTGTTTTTT. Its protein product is CASSGLAGGFTGELFF.

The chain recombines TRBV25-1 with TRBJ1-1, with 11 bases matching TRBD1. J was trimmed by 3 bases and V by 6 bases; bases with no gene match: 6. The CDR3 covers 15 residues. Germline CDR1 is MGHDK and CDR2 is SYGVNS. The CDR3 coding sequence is TGTGCCAGCAGGGGGACAGGGGGTAGGGACACTGAAGCTTTCTTT. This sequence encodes CASRGTGGRDTEAFF.

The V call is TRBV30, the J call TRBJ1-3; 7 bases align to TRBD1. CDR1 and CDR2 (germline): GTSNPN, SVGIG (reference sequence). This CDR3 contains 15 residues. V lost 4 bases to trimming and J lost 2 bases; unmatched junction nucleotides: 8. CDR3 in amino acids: CAWKGQDETGNTIYF. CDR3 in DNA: TGTGCCTGGAAAGGACAGGACGAAACTGGAAACACCATATATTTT.

CDR3 DNA sequence: TGTGCCAGCAGCGTATTTGACAGGGTTACTGGAAACACCATATATTTT. It specifies CASSVFDRVTGNTIYF. V gene TRBV9 combines with J gene TRBJ1-3; 7 bases are shared with TRBD1. The CDR3 loop spans 16 amino acids. Germline CDR1 SGDLS, CDR2 YYNGEE. J lost 2 bases, V lost 1 base, and 6 bases had no gene match.

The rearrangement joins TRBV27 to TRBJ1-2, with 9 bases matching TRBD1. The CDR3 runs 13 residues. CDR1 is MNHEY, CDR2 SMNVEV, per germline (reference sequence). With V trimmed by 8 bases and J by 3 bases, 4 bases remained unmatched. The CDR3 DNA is TGTGCCAGCGGGACAGGGTCGTACTATGGCTACACCTTC. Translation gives CASGTGSYYGYTF.

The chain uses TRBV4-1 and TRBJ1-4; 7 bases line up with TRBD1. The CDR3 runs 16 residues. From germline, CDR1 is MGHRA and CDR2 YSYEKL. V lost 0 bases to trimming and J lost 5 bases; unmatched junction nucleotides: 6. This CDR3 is CASSQDGRQGNEKLFF. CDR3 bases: TGCGCCAGCAGCCAAGATGGGAGACAGGGCAATGAAAAACTGTTTTTT.

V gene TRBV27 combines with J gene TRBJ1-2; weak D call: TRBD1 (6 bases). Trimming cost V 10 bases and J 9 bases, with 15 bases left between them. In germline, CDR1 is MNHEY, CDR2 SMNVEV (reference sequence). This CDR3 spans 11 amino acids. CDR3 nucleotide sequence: TGTGCCAACGACAGGTCTAGCAGCTACACCTTC. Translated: CANDRSSSYTF.

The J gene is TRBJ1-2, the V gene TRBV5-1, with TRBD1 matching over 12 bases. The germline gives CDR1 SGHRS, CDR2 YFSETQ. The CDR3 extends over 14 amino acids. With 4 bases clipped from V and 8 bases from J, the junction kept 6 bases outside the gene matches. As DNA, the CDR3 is TGCGCCAGCAGCACGGGACAGGGGGCGAGGGGCTACACCTTC. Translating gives CASSTGQGARGYTF.

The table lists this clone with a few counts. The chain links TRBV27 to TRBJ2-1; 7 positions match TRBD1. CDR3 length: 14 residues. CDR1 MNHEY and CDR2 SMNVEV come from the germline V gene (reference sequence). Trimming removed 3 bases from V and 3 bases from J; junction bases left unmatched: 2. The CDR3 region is CASSLGTVYNEQFF. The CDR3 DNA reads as TGTGCCAGCAGTTTGGGGACAGTCTACAATGAGCAGTTCTTC.

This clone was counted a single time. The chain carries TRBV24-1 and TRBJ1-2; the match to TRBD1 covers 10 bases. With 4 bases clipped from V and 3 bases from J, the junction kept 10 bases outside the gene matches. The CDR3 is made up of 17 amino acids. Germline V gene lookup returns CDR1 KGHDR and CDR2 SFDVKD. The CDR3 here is CATSDADRGSGDYGYTF. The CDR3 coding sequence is TGTGCCACCAGTGACGCGGACAGGGGGTCCGGGGACTATGGCTACACCTTC.

CDR3 in amino acids: CASSFRGTGITTNEKLFF. The CDR3, as DNA: TGTGCCAGCAGTTTCCGAGGGACAGGGATTACAACTAATGAAAAACTGTTTTTT. The chain employs TRBV27 and TRBJ1-4, with 9 bases fitting TRBD1. The germline gives CDR1 MNHEY, CDR2 SMNVEV (reference sequence). The CDR3 contains 18 residues. V lost 3 bases, J lost 0 bases, and 8 bases stayed unmatched.

The CDR3 protein is CASNSPGAMGYTF. DNA of the CDR3: TGTGCCAGCAACTCACCGGGAGCTATGGGCTACACCTTC. V usage is TRBV5-6 and J usage is TRBJ1-2; no definite D call. Per the germline V gene, CDR1 is SGHDT and CDR2 is YYEEEE. Trimming removed 6 bases from V and 8 bases from J, with 17 bases in between. The CDR3 loop spans 13 amino acids.

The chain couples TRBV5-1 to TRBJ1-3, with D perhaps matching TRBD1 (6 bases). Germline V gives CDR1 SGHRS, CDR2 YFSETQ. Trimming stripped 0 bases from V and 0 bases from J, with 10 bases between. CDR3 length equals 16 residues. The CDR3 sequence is CASSLGIQGSGNTIYF. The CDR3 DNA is TGCGCCAGCAGCTTGGGGATACAGGGCTCTGGAAACACCATATATTTT.

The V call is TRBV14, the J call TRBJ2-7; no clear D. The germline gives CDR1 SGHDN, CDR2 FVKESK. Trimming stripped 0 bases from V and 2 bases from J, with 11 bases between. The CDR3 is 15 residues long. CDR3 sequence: CASSQDLSPAYEQYF. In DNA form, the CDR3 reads TGTGCCAGCAGCCAAGATTTGAGTCCCGCCTACGAGCAGTACTTC.

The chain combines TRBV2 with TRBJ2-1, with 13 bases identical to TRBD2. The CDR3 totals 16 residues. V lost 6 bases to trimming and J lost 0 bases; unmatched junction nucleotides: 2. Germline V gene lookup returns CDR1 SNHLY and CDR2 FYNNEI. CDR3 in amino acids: CASSRTSGGSYNEQFF. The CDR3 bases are TGTGCCAGCAGCCGGACTAGCGGGGGCTCCTACAATGAGCAGTTCTTC.

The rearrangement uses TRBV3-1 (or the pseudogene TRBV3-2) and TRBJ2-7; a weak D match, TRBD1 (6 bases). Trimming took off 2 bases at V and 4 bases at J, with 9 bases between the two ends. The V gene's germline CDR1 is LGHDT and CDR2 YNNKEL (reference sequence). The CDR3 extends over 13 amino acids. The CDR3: CASSQPRGYEQYF. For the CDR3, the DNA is TGTGCCAGCAGCCAACCCAGGGGATACGAGCAGTACTTC.

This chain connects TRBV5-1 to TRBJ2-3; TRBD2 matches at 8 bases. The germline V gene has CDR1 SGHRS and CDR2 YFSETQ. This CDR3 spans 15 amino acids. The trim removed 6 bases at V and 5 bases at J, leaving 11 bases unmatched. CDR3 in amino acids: CASTDGTSPRDTQYF. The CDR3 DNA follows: TGCGCCAGCACCGACGGGACTAGTCCCCGAGATACGCAGTATTTT.

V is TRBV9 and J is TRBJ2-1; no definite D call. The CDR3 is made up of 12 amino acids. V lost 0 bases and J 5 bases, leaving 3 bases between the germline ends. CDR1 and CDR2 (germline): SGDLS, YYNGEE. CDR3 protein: CASSVDNNEQFF. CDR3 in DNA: TGTGCCAGCAGCGTAGATAACAATGAGCAGTTCTTC.

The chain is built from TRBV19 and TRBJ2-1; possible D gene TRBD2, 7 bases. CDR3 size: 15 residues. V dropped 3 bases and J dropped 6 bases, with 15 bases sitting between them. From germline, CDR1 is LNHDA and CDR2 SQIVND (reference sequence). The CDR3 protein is CASSMLGGLGNEQFF. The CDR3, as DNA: TGTGCCAGTAGTATGTTGGGGGGGCTCGGCAATGAGCAGTTCTTC. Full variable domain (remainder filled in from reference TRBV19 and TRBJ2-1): DGGITQSPKYLFRKEGQNVTLSCEQNLNHDAMYWYRQDPGQGLRLIYYSQIVNDFQKGDIAEGYSVSREKKESFPLTVTSAQKNPTAFYLCASSMLGGLGNEQFFGPGTRLTVL.

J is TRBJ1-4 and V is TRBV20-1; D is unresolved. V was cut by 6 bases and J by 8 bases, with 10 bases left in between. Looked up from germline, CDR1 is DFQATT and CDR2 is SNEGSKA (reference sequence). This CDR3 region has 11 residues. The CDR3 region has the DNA TGCAGTGCACTATTTCCCGAAAAACTGTTTTTT. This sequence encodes CSALFPEKLFF.

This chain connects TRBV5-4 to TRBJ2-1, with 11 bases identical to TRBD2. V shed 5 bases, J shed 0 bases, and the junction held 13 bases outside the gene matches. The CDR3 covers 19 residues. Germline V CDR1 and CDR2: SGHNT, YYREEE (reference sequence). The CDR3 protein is CASSTTGTSGQSSYNEQFF. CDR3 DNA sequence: TGTGCCAGCAGTACCACCGGGACTAGCGGCCAAAGCTCCTACAATGAGCAGTTCTTC.